This entry is about one T cell receptor beta chain. This may be a read error, as it is one base from a much larger clone. This sample is drawn from a study of molecular identifiers for immune sequencing clone quantification. V was trimmed by 6 bases and J by 6 bases, leaving 17 bases between them. The germline V gene has CDR1 MNHEY and CDR2 SVGEGT. The CDR3 is 15 residues long. TCRdb independently ran MiXCR on the PCR reads; one entry per CDR3 protein. The data show about 640,000 distinct CDR3 sequences, with around 20% seen just once and 0.85% to 0.9% held by the top ten. The sample consisted of naive CD8+ T cells from blood, with Jurkat cell RNA spiked in. As for subset: FACS-sorted CD8+CD4-CCR7+CD45RA+ naive T cells. The chain is built from TRBV6-2 or TRBV6-3 and TRBJ1-4; possible D gene TRBD1, 5 bases. The TCR sequence derives from a human donor in good health. Some libraries in this study had Jurkat cell RNA spiked in. CDR3 region: CASSRNRIPDEKLFF. The CDR3 coding sequence is TGTGCCAGCAGCCGCAACAGGATCCCAGATGAAAAACTGTTTTTT.